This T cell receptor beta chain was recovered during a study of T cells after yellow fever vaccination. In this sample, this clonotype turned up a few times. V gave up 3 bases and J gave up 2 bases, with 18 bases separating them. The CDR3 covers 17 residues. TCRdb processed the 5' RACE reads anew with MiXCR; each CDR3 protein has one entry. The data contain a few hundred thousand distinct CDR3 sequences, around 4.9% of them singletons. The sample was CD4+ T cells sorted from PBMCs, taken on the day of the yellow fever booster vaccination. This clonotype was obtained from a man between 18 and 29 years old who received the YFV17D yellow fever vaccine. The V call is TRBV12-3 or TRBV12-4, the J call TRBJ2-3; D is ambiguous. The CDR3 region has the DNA TGTGCCAGCAGTTTGGTTCGACGGCGGACCGTCACAGATACGCAGTATTTT. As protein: CASSLVRRRTVTDTQYF.